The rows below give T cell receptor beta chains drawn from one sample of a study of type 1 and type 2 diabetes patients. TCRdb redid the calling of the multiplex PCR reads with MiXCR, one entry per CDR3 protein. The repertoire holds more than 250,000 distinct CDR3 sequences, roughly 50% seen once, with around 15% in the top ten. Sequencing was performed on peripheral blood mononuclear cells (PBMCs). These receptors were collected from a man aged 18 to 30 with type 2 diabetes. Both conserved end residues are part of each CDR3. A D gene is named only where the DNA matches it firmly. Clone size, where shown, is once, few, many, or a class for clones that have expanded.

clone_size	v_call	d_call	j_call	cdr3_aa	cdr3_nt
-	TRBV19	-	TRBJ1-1	CASRGRRETEAFF	TGTGCCAGTAGGGGACGGAGGGAGACTGAAGCTTTCTTT
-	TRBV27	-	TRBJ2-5	CASSVQGGRETQYF	TGTGCCAGCAGTGTACAGGGAGGAAGAGAGACCCAGTACTTC
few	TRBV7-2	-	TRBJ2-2	CASSWTGELFF	TGTGCCAGCAGCTGGACCGGGGAGCTGTTTTTT
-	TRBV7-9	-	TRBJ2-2	CASSPPYRAQNTGELFF	TGTGCCAGCAGCCCCCCTTATAGAGCGCAGAACACCGGGGAGCTGTTTTTT
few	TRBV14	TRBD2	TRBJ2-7	CASSQGFTSGYEQYF	TGTGCCAGCAGCCAAGGGTTTACTAGCGGCTACGAGCAGTACTTC
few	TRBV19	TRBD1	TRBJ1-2	CASSAGQGEGYGYTF	TGTGCCAGCAGTGCCGGACAGGGCGAAGGGTATGGCTACACCTTC
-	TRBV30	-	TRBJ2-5	CAWSLGGVSQYF	TGTGCCTGGAGTCTCGGGGGCGTGAGCCAGTACTTC
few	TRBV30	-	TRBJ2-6	CASNRGANVLTF	TGTGCCTCGAATCGGGGGGCCAACGTCCTGACTTTC
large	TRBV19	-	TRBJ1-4	CASKRDWGAKGKLFF	TGTGCCAGTAAGAGAGATTGGGGGGCTAAGGGAAAACTGTTTTTT
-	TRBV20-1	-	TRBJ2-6	CSVAGESGANVLTF	TGCAGCGTCGCAGGGGAGTCTGGGGCCAACGTCCTGACTTTC
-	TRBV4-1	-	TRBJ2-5	CASSLVWKKEETQYF	TGCGCCAGCAGCCTGGTGTGGAAAAAGGAAGAGACCCAGTACTTC
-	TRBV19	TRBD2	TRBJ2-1	CASSTTSGTTQFF	TGTGCCAGTAGTACGACTAGCGGGACGACGCAGTTCTTC
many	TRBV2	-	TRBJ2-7	CASSEDPGSLYEQYF	TGTGCCAGCAGTGAAGATCCAGGGTCCTTATACGAGCAGTACTTC
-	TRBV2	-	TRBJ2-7	CASSENGVSSYERYF	TGTGCCAGCAGTGAGAACGGGGTCTCCTCCTACGAGCGGTACTTC
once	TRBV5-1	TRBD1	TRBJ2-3	CASSLGTAARTDTQYF	TGCGCCAGCAGCCTAGGGACAGCCGCACGCACAGATACGCAGTATTTT
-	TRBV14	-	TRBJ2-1	CASSPRQGSYNEQFF	TGTGCCAGCAGCCCGAGGCAGGGTTCCTACAATGAGCAGTTCTTC
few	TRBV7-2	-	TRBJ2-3	CASTLITGDTDTQYF	TGTGCCAGCACCCTTATTACGGGGGACACAGATACGCAGTATTTT
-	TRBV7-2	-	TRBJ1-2	CASSLAGTSNYGYTF	TGTGCCAGCAGCTTAGCTGGGACGAGTAACTATGGCTACACCTTC
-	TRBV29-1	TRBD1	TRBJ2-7	CSASSRDSSYEQYF	TGCAGTGCTTCGAGCCGGGACAGCTCCTATGAGCAGTACTTC
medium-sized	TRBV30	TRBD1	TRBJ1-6	CAWSSSRTGFNSPLHF	TGTGCCTGGAGTTCGTCCAGGACAGGTTTCAATTCACCCCTCCACTTT
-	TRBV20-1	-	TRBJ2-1	CSARDLLEGADEQFF	TGCAGTGCTAGAGATCTGTTGGAGGGGGCTGATGAGCAGTTCTTC
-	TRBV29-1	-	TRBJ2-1	CSVPKGRLEREQFF	TGCAGCGTCCCTAAGGGTCGCCTCGAAAGAGAGCAGTTCTTC
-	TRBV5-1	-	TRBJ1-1	CASSLALGNTEAFF	TGCGCCAGCAGCTTGGCGCTCGGGAACACTGAAGCTTTCTTT
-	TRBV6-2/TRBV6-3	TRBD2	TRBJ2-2	CASKRTSGGELFF	TGTGCCAGCAAACGGACTAGCGGGGGGGAGCTGTTTTTT
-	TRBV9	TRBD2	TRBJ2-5	CASSVGLAGGRETQYF	TGTGCCAGCAGCGTCGGCCTAGCGGGAGGTCGGGAGACCCAGTACTTC
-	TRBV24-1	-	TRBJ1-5	CATSDLFGRRQGADQPQHF	TGTGCCACCAGTGATTTGTTCGGTAGGCGGCAAGGGGCCGATCAGCCCCAGCATTTT
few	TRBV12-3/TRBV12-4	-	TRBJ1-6	CASSLVASLNSPLHF	TGTGCCAGCAGTTTAGTTGCCAGTCTCAATTCACCCCTCCACTTT
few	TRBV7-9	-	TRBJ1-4	CASSLDPGSNEKLFF	TGTGCCAGCAGCTTGGACCCAGGGAGTAATGAAAAACTGTTTTTT
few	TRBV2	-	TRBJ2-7	CASSPPSLHEQYF	TGTGCCAGCAGTCCCCCTAGCTTACACGAGCAGTACTTC
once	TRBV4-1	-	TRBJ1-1	CASSPDPRTEAFF	TGCGCCAGCAGCCCCGACCCGAGGACTGAAGCTTTCTTT
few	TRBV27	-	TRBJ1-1	CASSLYSGTEAFF	TGTGCCAGCAGTTTGTACAGTGGCACTGAAGCTTTCTTT
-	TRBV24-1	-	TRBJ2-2	CATSAPTGELFF	TGTGCCACCAGTGCCCCCACCGGGGAGCTGTTTTTT
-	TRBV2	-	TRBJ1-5	CASSVGKPVYKQPQHF	TGTGCCAGCAGTGTCGGTAAACCAGTGTACAAGCAGCCCCAGCATTTT
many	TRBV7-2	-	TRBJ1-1	CASSLGGGLGDTEAFF	TGTGCCAGCAGCTTAGGAGGTGGGTTAGGAGACACTGAAGCTTTCTTT
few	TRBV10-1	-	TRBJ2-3	CASSASLTDTQYF	TGCGCCAGCAGTGCTAGTCTCACAGATACGCAGTATTTT
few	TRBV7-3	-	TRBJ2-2	CASSLNPTGRGTGELFF	TGTGCCAGCAGCTTAAACCCGACAGGGAGGGGCACCGGGGAGCTGTTTTTT
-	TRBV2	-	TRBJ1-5	CASGRGGNQPQHF	TGTGCCAGCGGCCGGGGGGGCAATCAGCCCCAGCATTTT
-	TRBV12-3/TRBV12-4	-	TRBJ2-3	CASSTRTFSTDTQYF	TGTGCCAGCAGTACCCGGACTTTTAGCACAGATACGCAGTATTTT
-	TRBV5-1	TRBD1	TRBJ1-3	CASSSTGSGNTIYF	TGCGCCAGCAGCTCGACAGGGTCAGGAAACACCATATATTTT
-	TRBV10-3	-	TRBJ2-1	CAISTTSRVGNEQFF	TGTGCCATCAGTACCACTAGCAGGGTGGGGAATGAGCAGTTCTTC
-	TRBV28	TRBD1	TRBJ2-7	CASSRGGQGSYEQYF	TGTGCCAGCAGCCGAGGGGGACAGGGATCCTACGAGCAGTACTTC
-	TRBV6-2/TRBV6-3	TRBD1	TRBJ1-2	CASSDPDRGSGYTF	TGTGCCAGCAGCGACCCGGACAGGGGGTCTGGCTACACCTTC
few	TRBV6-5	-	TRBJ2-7	CASSYSGAFNYEQYF	TGTGCCAGCAGTTACTCGGGAGCATTTAACTACGAGCAGTACTTC